The 5 T cell receptor beta chains in this list originate from one sample, sequenced in a study of T cells after yellow fever vaccination. TCRdb called the 5' RACE reads again in MiXCR, with one record for every CDR3 protein. The sample carries approximately 580,000 distinct CDR3 sequences, less than 20% recorded once. Material: PBMCs, obtained about 5 days after the first yellow fever vaccination. These receptor sequences come from a man aged 18 to 30 who received the YFV17D yellow fever vaccine.

J is TRBJ2-7 and V is TRBV29-1; 8 bases fit TRBD1. The CDR3 extends over 14 amino acids. The germline gives CDR1 SQVTM, CDR2 ANQGSEA. With V trimmed by 4 bases and J by 2 bases, 7 bases remained unmatched. The CDR3 bases are TGCAGCGTTGGTCGGACAGGGCCTCCCTACGAGCAGTACTTC. This sequence encodes CSVGRTGPPYEQYF.

This clonotype was observed a few times. This chain uses TRBV7-2 with TRBJ2-5, with D tentatively TRBD1 (6 bases). V gave up 5 bases and J gave up 2 bases, with 15 bases separating them. The CDR3 sequence is 15 residues long. CDR1 SGHTA and CDR2 FQGNSA come from the germline V gene. The CDR3 DNA reads TGTGCCAGCAGCCCGACAGGCCCCACTCAAGAGACCCAGTACTTC. Translated: CASSPTGPTQETQYF.

This clonotype has a handful of counts. The V gene is TRBV12-3 or TRBV12-4, the J gene TRBJ2-5, with a weak D call TRBD2 (6 bases). V lost 6 bases, J lost 5 bases, and 13 bases lay in between. The CDR3 consists of 13 residues. Here the CDR3 DNA reads TGTGCCAGCAGACCGGGGGAATGGGAGACCCAGTACTTC. It translates to CASRPGEWETQYF.

This clonotype occurred a few times. The genes are TRBV5-4 and TRBJ1-5; D is possibly TRBD1 (6 bases). Germline loops: CDR1 SGHNT, CDR2 YYREEE (reference sequence). Trimming shortened V by 2 bases and J by 4 bases, and 10 bases separated the two germline ends. The CDR3 runs to 14 residues. CDR3 in amino acids: CASSLTGTNQPQHF. DNA for the CDR3: TGTGCCAGCAGCTTAACAGGGACAAATCAGCCCCAGCATTTT.

A few counts support this clonotype. The genes are TRBV7-2 and TRBJ2-7, with D unresolved. The V and J ends lost 4 bases and 6 bases respectively, with 4 bases between them. The CDR3 has 10 amino acids. Looked up from germline, CDR1 is SGHTA and CDR2 is FQGNSA. The CDR3 region has the DNA TGTGCCAGCAGCTCGGTCGAGCAGTACTTC. Its translation is CASSSVEQYF.